The source of this TCR beta chain is a study of a mutant IDH1 vaccine in newly diagnosed glioma. TCRdb's table, derived via immunoSEQ multiplex PCR, lists solely in-frame clones and lacks some. The table has 41,000 or so clones, roughly 79% seen once. Germline assignment: CDR1 MNHNS and CDR2 SASEGT. Trimming left V 4 bases short and J 4 bases short, with 16 bases between. The CDR3 runs 15 residues. On this clone: The antigen remains undetermined.

Time point described: week 23, last vaccination. Vaccine doses each comprised 300 ug of mutant IDH1 20-mer peptide, with topical imiquimod. Here the sequenced sample was PBMCs, taken from a glioma patient whose treatment included an IDH1 peptide vaccine. The V call is TRBV6-1, the J call TRBJ1-2; D might be TRBD1 (6 bases). The origin of this receptor is a middle-aged woman with glioma. Some clones in this sample may be carry-over from other donors' samples. The CDR3 reads CASSVGQGYRYGYTF. In DNA, the CDR3 is TGTGCCAGCAGTGTGGGCCAGGGGTATCGCTATGGCTACACCTTC.